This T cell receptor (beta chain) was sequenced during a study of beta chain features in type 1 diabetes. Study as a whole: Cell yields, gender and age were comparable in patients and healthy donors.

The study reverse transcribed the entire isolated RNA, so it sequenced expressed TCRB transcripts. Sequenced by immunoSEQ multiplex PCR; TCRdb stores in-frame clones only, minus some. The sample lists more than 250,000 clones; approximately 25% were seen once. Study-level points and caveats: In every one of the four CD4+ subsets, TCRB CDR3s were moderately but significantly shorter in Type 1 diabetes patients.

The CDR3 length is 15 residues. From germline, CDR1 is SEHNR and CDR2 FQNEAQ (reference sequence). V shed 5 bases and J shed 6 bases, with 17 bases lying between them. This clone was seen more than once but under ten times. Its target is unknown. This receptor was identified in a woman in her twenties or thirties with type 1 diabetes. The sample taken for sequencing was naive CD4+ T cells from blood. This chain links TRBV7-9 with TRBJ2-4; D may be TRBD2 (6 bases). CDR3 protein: CASSLDGGRRNIQYF. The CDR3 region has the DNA TGTGCCAGCAGCCTAGACGGAGGGCGTCGAAACATTCAGTACTTC. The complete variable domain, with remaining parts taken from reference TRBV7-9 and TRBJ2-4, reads DTGVSQNPRHKITKRGQNVTFRCDPISEHNRLYWYRQTLGQGPEFLTYFQNEAQLEKSRLLSDRFSAERPKGSFSTLEIQRTEQGDSAMYLCASSLDGGRRNIQYFGAGTRLSVL.